This T cell receptor beta chain was profiled in a study of radiotherapy plus CTLA-4 blockade in lung cancer. Across the whole study: Disease control was achieved by 31% of patients, and objective responses by about 17%.

This clone was recorded a few times. Its antigen is not known. This CDR3 spans 14 amino acids. Germline CDR1 reads SEHNR; CDR2 reads FQNEAQ (reference sequence). With 5 bases removed from V and 11 bases from J, the gap between germline ends came to 21 bases. Study-wide findings and caveats: There was expansion of tumor-derived TCR clones in blood after radiotherapy plus ipilimumab. Early blood T cell clone changes and increased post-radiation serum interferon-beta were reportedly the strongest response predictors.

Sequenced by immunoSEQ multiplex PCR; TCRdb stores in-frame clones only, minus some. The table records about 45,000 clones, 70% to 75% of them present only once. This material consisted of peripheral blood, taken from a patient treated with radiotherapy plus ipilimumab. The clonotype was recovered from a human donor with non-small cell lung cancer who had a complete response to radiotherapy plus ipilimumab. This chain connects TRBV7-9 to TRBJ1-1; possibly TRBD1 for D (6 bases). The CDR3 reads CASSEQGRDLSAFF. DNA for the CDR3: TGTGCCAGCAGCGAACAGGGTAGGGACCTTAGTGCTTTCTTT.